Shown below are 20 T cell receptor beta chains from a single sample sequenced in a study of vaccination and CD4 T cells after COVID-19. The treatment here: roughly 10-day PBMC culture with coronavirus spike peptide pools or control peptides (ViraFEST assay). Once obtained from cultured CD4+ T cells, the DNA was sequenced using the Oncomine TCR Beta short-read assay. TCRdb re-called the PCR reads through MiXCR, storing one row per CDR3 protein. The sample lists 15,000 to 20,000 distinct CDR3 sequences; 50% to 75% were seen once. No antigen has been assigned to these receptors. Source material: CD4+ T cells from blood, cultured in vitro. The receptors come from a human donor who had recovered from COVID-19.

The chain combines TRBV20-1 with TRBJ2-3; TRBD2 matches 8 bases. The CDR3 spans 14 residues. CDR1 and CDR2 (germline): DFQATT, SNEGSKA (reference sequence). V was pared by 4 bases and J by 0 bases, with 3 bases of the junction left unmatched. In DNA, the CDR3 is TGCAGTGCTATCCAGCGGGGGAGCACAGATACGCAGTATTTT. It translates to CSAIQRGSTDTQYF.

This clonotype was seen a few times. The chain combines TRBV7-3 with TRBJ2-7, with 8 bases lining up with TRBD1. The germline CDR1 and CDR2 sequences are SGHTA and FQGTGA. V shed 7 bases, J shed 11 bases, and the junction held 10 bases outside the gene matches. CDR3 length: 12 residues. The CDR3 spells CASNPTPTGEYF. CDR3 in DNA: TGTGCCAGCAACCCCACCCCGACAGGGGAGTACTTC. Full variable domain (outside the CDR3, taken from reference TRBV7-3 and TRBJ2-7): GAGVSQTPSNKVTEKGKYVELRCDPISGHTALYWYRQSLGQGPEFLIYFQGTGAADDSGLPNDRFFAVRPEGSVSTLKIQRTERGDSAVYLCASNPTPTGEYFGPGTRLTVT.

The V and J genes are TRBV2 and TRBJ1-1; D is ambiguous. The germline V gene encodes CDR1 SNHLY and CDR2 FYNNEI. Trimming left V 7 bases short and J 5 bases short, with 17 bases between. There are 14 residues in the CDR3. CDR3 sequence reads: CASNLRREGTEAFF. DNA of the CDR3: TGTGCCAGCAACCTCAGGAGGGAAGGGACTGAAGCTTTCTTT.

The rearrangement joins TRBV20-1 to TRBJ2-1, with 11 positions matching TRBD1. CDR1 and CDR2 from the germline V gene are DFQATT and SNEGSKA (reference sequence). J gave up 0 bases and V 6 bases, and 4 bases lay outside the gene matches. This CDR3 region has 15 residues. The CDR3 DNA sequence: TGCAGTGCAGGACAGGGGGCAAGCTCCTACAATGAGCAGTTCTTC. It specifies CSAGQGASSYNEQFF.

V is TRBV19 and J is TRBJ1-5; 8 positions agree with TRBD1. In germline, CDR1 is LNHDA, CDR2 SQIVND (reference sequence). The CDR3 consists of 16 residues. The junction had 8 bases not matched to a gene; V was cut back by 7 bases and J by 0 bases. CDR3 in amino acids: CASTKGTGDSNQPQHF. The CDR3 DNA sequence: TGTGCCAGTACGAAAGGGACAGGTGATAGCAATCAGCCCCAGCATTTT.

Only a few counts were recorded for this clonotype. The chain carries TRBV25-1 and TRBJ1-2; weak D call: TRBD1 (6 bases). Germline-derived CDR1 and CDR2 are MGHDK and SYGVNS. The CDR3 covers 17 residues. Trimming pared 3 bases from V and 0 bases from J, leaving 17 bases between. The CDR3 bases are TGTGCCAGCAGTGAGGGCGGCAGGGGCCCTGCTAACTATGGCTACACCTTC. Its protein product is CASSEGGRGPANYGYTF.

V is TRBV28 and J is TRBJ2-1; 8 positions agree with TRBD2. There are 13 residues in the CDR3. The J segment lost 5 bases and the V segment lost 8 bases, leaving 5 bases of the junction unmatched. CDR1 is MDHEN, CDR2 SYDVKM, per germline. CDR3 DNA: TGTGCCAGCTCGGGAGGGGCGAACAATGAGCAGTTCTTC. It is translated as CASSGGANNEQFF.

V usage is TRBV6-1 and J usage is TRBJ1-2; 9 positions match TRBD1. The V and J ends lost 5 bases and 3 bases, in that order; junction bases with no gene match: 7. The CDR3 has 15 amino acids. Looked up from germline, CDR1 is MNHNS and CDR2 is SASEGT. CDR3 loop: CASSIGDRAYYGYTF. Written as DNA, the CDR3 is TGTGCCAGCAGTATAGGGGACAGGGCCTACTATGGCTACACCTTC.

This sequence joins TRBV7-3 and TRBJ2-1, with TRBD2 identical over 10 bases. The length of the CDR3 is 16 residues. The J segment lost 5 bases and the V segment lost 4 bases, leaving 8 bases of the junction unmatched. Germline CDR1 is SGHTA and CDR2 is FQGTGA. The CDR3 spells CASSSRSSGGNNEQFF. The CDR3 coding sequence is TGTGCCAGCAGCTCCAGAAGTAGCGGGGGGAACAATGAGCAGTTCTTC.

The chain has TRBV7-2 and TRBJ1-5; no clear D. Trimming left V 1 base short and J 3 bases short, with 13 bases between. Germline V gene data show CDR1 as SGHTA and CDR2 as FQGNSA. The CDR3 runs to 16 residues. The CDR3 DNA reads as TGTGCCAGCAGCTTAGTTCAGTCTCTTCTCAATCAGCCCCAGCATTTT. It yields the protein CASSLVQSLLNQPQHF.

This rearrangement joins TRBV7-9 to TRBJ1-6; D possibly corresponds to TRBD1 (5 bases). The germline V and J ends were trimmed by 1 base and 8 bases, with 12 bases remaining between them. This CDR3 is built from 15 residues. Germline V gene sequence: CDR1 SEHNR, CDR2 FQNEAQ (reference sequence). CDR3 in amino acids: CASSLGDASYSPLHF. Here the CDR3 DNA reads TGTGCCAGCAGCTTAGGGGACGCTTCCTATTCACCCCTCCACTTT.

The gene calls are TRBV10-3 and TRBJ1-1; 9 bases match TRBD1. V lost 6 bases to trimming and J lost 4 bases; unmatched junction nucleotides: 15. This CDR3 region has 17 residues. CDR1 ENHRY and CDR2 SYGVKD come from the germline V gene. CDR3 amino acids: CAIREGQGLKVGTEAFF. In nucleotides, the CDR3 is TGTGCCATCAGAGAGGGACAGGGACTAAAGGTGGGCACTGAAGCTTTCTTT.

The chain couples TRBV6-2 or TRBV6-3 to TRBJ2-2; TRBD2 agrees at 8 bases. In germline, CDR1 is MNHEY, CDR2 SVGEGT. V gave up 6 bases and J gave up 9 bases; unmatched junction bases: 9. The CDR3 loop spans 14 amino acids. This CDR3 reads CASSALAALRELFF. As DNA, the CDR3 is TGTGCCAGCAGCGCACTAGCGGCCCTACGGGAGCTGTTTTTT.

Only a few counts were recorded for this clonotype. Here the CDR3 reads CASSLASAGGPYEQYF. The CDR3 DNA reads as TGTGCCAGCAGCTTAGCGTCGGCGGGGGGACCCTACGAGCAGTACTTC. This chain uses TRBV7-8 with TRBJ2-7, with 8 bases aligning to TRBD2. This CDR3 spans 16 amino acids. The V gene end was trimmed by 0 bases and the J gene end by 2 bases; junction bases not matched to a gene: 6. CDR1 and CDR2 (germline): SGHVS, FQNEAQ.

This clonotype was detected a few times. As DNA, the CDR3 is TGTGCCAGCAGCCCCAACCCTAACTATGGCTACACCTTC. Its translation: CASSPNPNYGYTF. The V call is TRBV7-3, the J call TRBJ1-2; D is ambiguous. V was pared by 5 bases and J by 0 bases, with 7 bases between. CDR1 and CDR2 from the germline V gene are SGHTA and FQGTGA. The CDR3 has 13 residues.

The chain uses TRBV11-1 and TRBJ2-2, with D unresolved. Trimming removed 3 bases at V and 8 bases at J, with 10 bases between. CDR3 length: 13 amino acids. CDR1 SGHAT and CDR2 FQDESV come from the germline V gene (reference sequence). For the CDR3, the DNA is TGTGCCAGCAGCTTCTCAGAGTCGGGGGAGCTGTTTTTT. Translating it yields CASSFSESGELFF.

The CDR3 loop reads CSAFRPGDSPLHF. The CDR3, as DNA: TGCAGTGCTTTTAGGCCCGGTGATTCACCCCTCCACTTT. The rearrangement joins TRBV20-1 to TRBJ1-6; D gene ambiguous. The CDR3 totals 13 residues. Trimming cost V 5 bases and J 8 bases, with 13 bases left between them. Germline V gene data show CDR1 as DFQATT and CDR2 as SNEGSKA (reference sequence).

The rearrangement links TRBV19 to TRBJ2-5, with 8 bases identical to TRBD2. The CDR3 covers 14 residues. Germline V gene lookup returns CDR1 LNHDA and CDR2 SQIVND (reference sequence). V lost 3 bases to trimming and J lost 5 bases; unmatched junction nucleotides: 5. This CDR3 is CASSIRAGGETQYF. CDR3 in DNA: TGTGCCAGTAGTATCAGGGCGGGGGGCGAGACCCAGTACTTC.

CDR3 sequence (DNA): TGTGCCAGCAGCTTCGGGGAAAACGAGCAGTACTTC. It specifies CASSFGENEQYF. The rearrangement links TRBV5-4 to TRBJ2-7; tentatively, D is TRBD2 (5 bases). Trimming shortened V by 2 bases and J by 5 bases, and 8 bases separated the two germline ends. In germline, CDR1 is SGHNT, CDR2 YYREEE (reference sequence). The CDR3 totals 12 residues.

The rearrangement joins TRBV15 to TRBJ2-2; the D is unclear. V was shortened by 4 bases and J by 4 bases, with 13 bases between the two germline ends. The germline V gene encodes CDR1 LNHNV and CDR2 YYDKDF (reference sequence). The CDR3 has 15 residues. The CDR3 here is CATSTRVVGTGELFF. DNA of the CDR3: TGTGCCACCAGCACACGGGTAGTCGGCACCGGGGAGCTGTTTTTT.